This T cell receptor (beta chain) was captured by sequencing in a study of shared clonotypes between healthy human individuals. Libraries were prepared by immunoSEQ multiplex PCR; TCRdb keeps only in-frame clonotypes and omits some of them. This table holds more than 2 million clones, 85% to 95% found once. Trimming left V 6 bases short and J 0 bases short, with 12 bases between. Germline CDR1 SNHLY, CDR2 FYNNEI. This CDR3 spans 15 amino acids. This clone was seen more than once but under ten times. Source material: naive CD4+ T cells sorted from blood. As to subset: CD45RA+ positively selected. The V and J genes are TRBV2 and TRBJ1-5; D perhaps matches TRBD1 (6 bases). The TCR originated in a man aged 18 to 30 in good health. CDR3 in DNA: TGTGCCAGCAGAGAACAGGGAGTTAGCAATCAGCCCCAGCATTTT. Translating it yields CASREQGVSNQPQHF.